The subject of this entry is one TCR beta chain. Its antigen is not identified. A read error may produce the germline difference seen at one junction end. These data originate in a study of CD8+CD57+ T cells in acquired aplastic anemia. Study findings and constraints: Common to patients and controls were twenty-nine CD8+ CDR3 sequences.

Genomic DNA, the template, was used for profiling of the TCR beta VDJ and CDR3. TCRdb passed the reads through MiXCR, listing each CDR3 protein once. The sample records about 470,000 distinct CDR3 sequences, around 33% being singletons. Whoever was chosen for sequencing had shown CD8+CD57+ cell expansion by flow cytometry. Each patient carried a diagnosis of severe acquired aplastic anemia. Germline lookup yields CDR1 ENHRY and CDR2 SYGVKD. The CDR3 loop spans 15 amino acids. The TCR sequence derives from a human donor with aplastic anemia. The chain couples TRBV10-3 to TRBJ1-5; 9 bases are a match to TRBD1. Sequences were obtained from sorted CD4+, CD8+, or CD8+CD57+ T cells (not recorded which) from PBMCs. CDR3 DNA: TGTGCCAGCAGTCCCGGGACAGGGACTGGTCAGCCCCAGCATTTT. It codes for CASSPGTGTGQPQHF.